Described below is a single T cell receptor beta chain sequence and its context. Its target is not known. When replicate PCRs were run on sorted subsets, they used 150 to 250 ng DNA, 28,000 or so T cell genomes. This table comes from immunoSEQ multiplex PCR, and its TCRdb copy is limited to in-frame clones, with some not included. The repertoire consists of approximately 2,000,000 clones, with roughly 93% occurring once and the leading ten covering around 1.8%. Naive-designated CD8 cells lacked CD45RO, were positively enriched for CCR7, and omitted terminally differentiated effector memory CD45RA+ cells. This specimen comes from a study of shared clonotypes between healthy human individuals. Study-wide points: The expectation was that sequencing depth would affect clonotype sharing among donors.

Germline V gives CDR1 SGHVS, CDR2 FNYEAQ. This CDR3 has 16 amino acids. V dropped 5 bases and J dropped 4 bases, with 17 bases sitting between them. The sequence came from a man aged 18 to 30 in good health. Some clones in this sample may be carry-over from other donors' samples. The chain has TRBV7-6 and TRBJ2-2; a possible D gene is TRBD2 (6 bases). Sequencing was carried out using naive CD8+ T cells from PBMCs. In nucleotides, the CDR3 is TGTGCCAGCAGCCTATACCGGGAGCTCGGCACCGGGGAGCTGTTTTTT. Amino acids: CASSLYRELGTGELFF.